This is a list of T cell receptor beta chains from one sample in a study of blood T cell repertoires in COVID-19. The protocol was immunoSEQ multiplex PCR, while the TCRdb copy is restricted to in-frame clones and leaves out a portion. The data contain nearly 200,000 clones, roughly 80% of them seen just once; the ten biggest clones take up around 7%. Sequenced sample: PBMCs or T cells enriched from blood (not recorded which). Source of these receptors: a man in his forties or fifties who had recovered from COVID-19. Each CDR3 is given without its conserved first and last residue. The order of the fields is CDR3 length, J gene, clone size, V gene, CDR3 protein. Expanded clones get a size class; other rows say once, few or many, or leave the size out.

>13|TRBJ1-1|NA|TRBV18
ASSPPARGITEAF
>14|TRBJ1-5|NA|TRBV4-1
ASSQAGTGGNQPQH
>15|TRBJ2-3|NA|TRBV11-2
ASSSRSINRGADTQY
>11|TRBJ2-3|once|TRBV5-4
ASFDLAGDTQY
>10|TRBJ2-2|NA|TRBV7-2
ASSRLGGELF
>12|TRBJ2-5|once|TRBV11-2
ASKGLAIDETQY
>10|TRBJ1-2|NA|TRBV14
ASSQAGYGYT
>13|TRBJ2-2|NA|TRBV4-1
ASSRPGRDTGELF
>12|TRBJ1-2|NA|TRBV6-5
ASSYSGGIHGYT
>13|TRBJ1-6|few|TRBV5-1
ASSTGTGVGSPLH
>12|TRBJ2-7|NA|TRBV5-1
ASSLVSGGDEQY
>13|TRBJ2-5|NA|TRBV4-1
ASSQTSGGPGTQY
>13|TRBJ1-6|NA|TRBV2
ASKDARTANSPLH
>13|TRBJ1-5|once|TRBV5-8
ASSLEGRNNQPQH
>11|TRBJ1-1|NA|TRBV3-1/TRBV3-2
ASSNTLNTEAF
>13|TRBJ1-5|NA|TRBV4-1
ASSQGQGSLQPQH
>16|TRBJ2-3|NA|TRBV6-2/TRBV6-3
ASSYTPGSGVLQRAQY
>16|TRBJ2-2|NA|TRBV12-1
ASSFDHRDNMNTGELF
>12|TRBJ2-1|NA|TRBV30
AWLSGGARNEQF
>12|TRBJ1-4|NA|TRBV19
ASSIAGPREKLF
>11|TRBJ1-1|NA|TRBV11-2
ASSLVSGSEAF
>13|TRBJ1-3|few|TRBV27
ASSLERQGLNTIY
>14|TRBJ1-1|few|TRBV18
ASSPSGTGVNTEAF
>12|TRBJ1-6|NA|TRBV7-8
ASSFTRDRSPLH
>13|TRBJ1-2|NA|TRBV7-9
ASSFPEGGDYGYT
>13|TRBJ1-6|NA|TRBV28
ASTSPGTVNSPLH
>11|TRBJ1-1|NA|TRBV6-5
ASKQGTGGYAF
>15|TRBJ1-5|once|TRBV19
ASSPGGGGLSNQPQH
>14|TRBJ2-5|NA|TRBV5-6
ASSLGLPGRYETQY
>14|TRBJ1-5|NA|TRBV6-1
ASSDLQGAYNQPQH